This TCR beta chain was sequenced for a study of blood T cell repertoires in COVID-19. Study summary: Acute-phase and convalescent COVID-19 samples originated in the United States, Italy and Spain. PBMCs, B-cell-depleted T cells, or T cells provided the cDNA or gDNA that made up the material.

Original methodology: The assay estimated nucleated cells by amplifying reference gene primers. TCRdb keeps only in-frame clones here, not all; method: immunoSEQ multiplex PCR. V, J and clone size reflect that table, while D and trimming were determined from the DNA. The data contain some 250,000 clones, approximately 86% of them singletons. Germline CDR1 LNHDA, CDR2 SQIVND (reference sequence). CDR3 length: 15 residues. V was pared by 7 bases and J by 0 bases, with 13 bases between. The rearrangement joins TRBV19 to TRBJ1-3; D might be TRBD1 (5 bases). The sequenced sample consisted of peripheral blood. The sequence was collected from a woman between 65 and 79 years old with active or convalescent COVID-19. The CDR3 DNA follows: TGTGCCAGTAAGGAGGGACCGCGCTCTGGAAACACCATATATTTT. Protein product: CASKEGPRSGNTIYF. Together with reference TRBV19 and TRBJ1-3, the CDR3 gives the full variable domain: DGGITQSPKYLFRKEGQNVTLSCEQNLNHDAMYWYRQDPGQGLRLIYYSQIVNDFQKGDIAEGYSVSREKKESFPLTVTSAQKNPTAFYLCASKEGPRSGNTIYFGEGSWLTVV.